This T cell receptor beta chain was sequenced for a study of blood T cells in healthy people across ages. General study findings and limits: Greater diversity and more naive CD4+ cells were seen in long-lived donors than in aged donors.

The sample holds a few counts of this clonotype. Its antigen is not identified. Through a sample-barcoded 5' primer and a J-beta primer mix, a second PCR was run for roughly 7 to 12 cycles. TCRdb passed the 5' RACE reads through MiXCR, listing each CDR3 protein once. This sample has approximately 780,000 distinct CDR3 sequences, with about a quarter found just once. This same sample was also part of a study on T cells of mothers and their children. According to that study: Material was donated by three healthy Caucasian mothers and their six children. The overlap seen between related mothers and children slightly exceeded that of unrelated pairs, though not significantly.

The source is a boy aged 5-17 years in good health. Sequencing was done on a sample of blood.

CDR3 sequence reads: CASSVPQDASTDTQYF. CDR3 sequence (DNA): TGTGCCAGCAGCGTACCACAGGATGCTAGCACAGATACGCAGTATTTT. This chain connects TRBV9 to TRBJ2-3; D possibly corresponds to TRBD1 (5 bases). CDR1 and CDR2 (germline): SGDLS, YYNGEE. V dropped 1 base and J dropped 0 bases, with 12 bases sitting between them. The CDR3 length is 16 residues.